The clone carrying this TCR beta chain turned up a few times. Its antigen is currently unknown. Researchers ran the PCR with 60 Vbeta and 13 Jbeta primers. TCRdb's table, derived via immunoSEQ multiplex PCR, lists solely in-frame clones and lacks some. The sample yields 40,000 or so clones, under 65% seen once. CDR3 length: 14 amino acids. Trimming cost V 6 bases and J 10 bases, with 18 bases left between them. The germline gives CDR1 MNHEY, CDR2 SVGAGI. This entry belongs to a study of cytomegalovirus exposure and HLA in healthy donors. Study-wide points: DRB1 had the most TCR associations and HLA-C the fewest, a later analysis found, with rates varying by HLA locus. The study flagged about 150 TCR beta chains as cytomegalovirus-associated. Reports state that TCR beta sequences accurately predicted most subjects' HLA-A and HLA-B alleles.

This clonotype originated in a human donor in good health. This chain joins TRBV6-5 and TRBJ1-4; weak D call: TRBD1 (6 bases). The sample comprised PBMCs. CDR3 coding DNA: TGTGCCAGCAGCCCGCGACTACAGGGCTCAAAACTGTTTTTT. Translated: CASSPRLQGSKLFF.